One T cell receptor beta chain is described in this entry. This record belongs to a study of blood T cell repertoires in COVID-19. The Seattle patients joined while their infection was active and were tracked longitudinally afterward. As originally analysed: Reference gene primer amplification in the assay estimated nucleated cell counts. Profiling relied on immunoSEQ multiplex PCR, and the TCRdb table lists in-frame clones only, not all of them. V and J calls and clone size follow that table, whereas D and trimming were derived from the DNA. The sample shows 100,000 to 150,000 clones, about 94% of them seen only once. This CDR3 comprises 18 residues. Germline V lookup: CDR1 SGHRS, CDR2 YFSETQ. The ends were cut back, 4 bases at V and 3 bases at J, with 23 bases in the middle.

The TCR originated in a man in his fifties or sixties with COVID-19, enrolled during active disease. Sequenced sample: peripheral blood. This chain connects TRBV5-1 to TRBJ2-1; D is uncertain. CDR3 nucleotide sequence: TGCGCCAGCAGCCCGGAAGTAGCACGAACGCCGGGCTACAATGAGCAGTTCTTC. Its protein is CASSPEVARTPGYNEQFF. Drawing the rest from reference TRBV5-1 and TRBJ2-1, the complete variable domain is KAGVTQTPRYLIKTRGQQVTLSCSPISGHRSVSWYQQTPGQGLQFLFEYFSETQRNKGNFPGRFSGRQFSNSRSEMNVSTLELGDSALYLCASSPEVARTPGYNEQFFGPGTRLTVL.